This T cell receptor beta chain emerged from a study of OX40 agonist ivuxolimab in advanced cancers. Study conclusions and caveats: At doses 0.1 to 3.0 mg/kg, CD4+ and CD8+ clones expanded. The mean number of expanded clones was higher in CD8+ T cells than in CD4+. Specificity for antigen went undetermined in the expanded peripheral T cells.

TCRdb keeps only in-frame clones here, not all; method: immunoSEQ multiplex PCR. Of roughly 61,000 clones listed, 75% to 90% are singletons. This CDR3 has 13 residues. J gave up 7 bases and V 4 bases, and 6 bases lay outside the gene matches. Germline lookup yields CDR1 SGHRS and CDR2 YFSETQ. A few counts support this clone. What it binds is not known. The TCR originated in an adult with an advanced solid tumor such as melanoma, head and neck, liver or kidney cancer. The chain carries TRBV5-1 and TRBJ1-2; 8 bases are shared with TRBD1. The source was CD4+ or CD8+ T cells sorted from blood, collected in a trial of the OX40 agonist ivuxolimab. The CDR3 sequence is CASSVRDRTGYTF. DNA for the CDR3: TGCGCCAGCAGCGTCCGGGACAGGACTGGCTACACCTTC.